This T cell receptor (beta chain) was recorded in a study of CD8+ T cells in alopecia areata. This clone was seen a few times. The antigen is unknown. Germline and genes: mouse. The read terminates 4 residues before the CDR3 end, so the remaining end is supplied by the germline J gene. Other DNA sequences in the same sample also yield this CDR3. Cutaneous lymph nodes were pooled and cells sorted by CD4, CD8alpha, NKG2D, NKG2ACE and more. The CDR3 extends over 13 amino acids. Germline V lookup: CDR1 NSHNY, CDR2 SYGAGN. V was clipped by 4 bases and J by 1 base, with 7 bases between them. Extraction and reverse transcription of RNA yielded cDNA as the sequencing template. Here immunoSEQ multiplex PCR was the method, and the copy in TCRdb shows in-frame clones only, minus some. The sample shows 200,000 to 300,000 clones, none of them appearing just once. Study observations and caveats: Normal skin's resident alphabeta T cells are sequenced alongside lesional scalp T cells.

The receptor was isolated from a C3H/HeJ mouse with alopecia areata. The MHC haplotype recorded for the strain is H2-k. This chain uses TRBV13-1 with TRBJ2-5; the D gene is possibly TRBD2 (6 bases). Sample: CD4+ T cells sorted from a lymph node. CDR3 bases read: TGTGCCAGCAGTAGGACTGACCAAGAC. Its translation is CASSRTDQD. The full CDR3 reads CASSRTDQDTQYF.